This record concerns one T cell receptor (beta chain) sequence. This entry comes from a study of cytomegalovirus exposure and HLA in healthy donors. In the PCR, 60 Vbeta and 13 Jbeta primers were used. Profiled with immunoSEQ multiplex PCR; TCRdb holds only in-frame clones, not every one. The table lists over 150,000 clones, 80% to 85% of them singletons. The ends lost 4 bases at V and 4 bases at J; junction bases unmatched: 10. CDR1 is SGHAT, CDR2 FQNNGV, per germline. This CDR3 contains 17 residues. The sequence was collected from a boy under 10 years old in good health and CMV-seronegative. What was sequenced was PBMCs. The chain combines TRBV11-2 with TRBJ2-3; 11 nucleotides match TRBD2. CDR3 coding DNA: TGTGCCAGCAGCTCCTTTAGGATAGCGGGAGGGTCAGATACGCAGTATTTT. This translates into CASSSFRIAGGSDTQYF.